The present TCR beta chain was sequenced within a study of neurological immune-mediated disorders. A single record per CDR3 protein comes from TCRdb applying MiXCR to the 5' RACE reads. The table lists around 64,000 distinct CDR3 sequences, roughly 3.1% of them singletons. Germline lookup yields CDR1 MNHEY and CDR2 SVGAGI. V was clipped by 6 bases and J by 9 bases, with 18 bases between them. The CDR3 spans 14 residues. This clonotype was counted ten times or more. The clonotype was recovered from a woman aged 50 to 60 with multiple sclerosis. Material: PBMCs. The V gene is TRBV6-5, the J gene TRBJ2-1, with D perhaps given as TRBD1 or TRBD2 (5 bases each). The CDR3 DNA reads as TGTGCCAGCAGCTACGGGTCAATTGGGGGTGAGCAGTTCTTC. Protein product: CASSYGSIGGEQFF.